Listed below are T cell receptor beta chains from one sample, sequenced in a study of blood T cells in healthy people across ages. TCRdb reanalysed the 5' RACE reads using MiXCR and keeps one entry per CDR3 protein. The sample records about 1,800,000 distinct CDR3 sequences, 28% being singletons. The sample taken for sequencing was blood. All receptors come from a woman aged 25-40 years in good health. Both conserved end residues are part of each CDR3. The order of the fields is clone size, V gene, J gene, D gene, CDR3 protein, CDR3 DNA. A D gene is named only where the DNA matches it firmly. The size entry is marked missing in some rows and otherwise reads once, few, many or a size class.

clone_size: few
v_call: TRBV7-9
j_call: TRBJ2-1
d_call: TRBD1
cdr3_aa: CASTTGAYNEQFF
cdr3_nt: TGTGCCAGCACAACAGGGGCCTACAATGAGCAGTTCTTC

clone_size: -
v_call: TRBV10-3
j_call: TRBJ2-3
d_call: TRBD2
cdr3_aa: CATLPGLAGGGGTDTQYF
cdr3_nt: TGTGCCACCCTGCCGGGACTAGCGGGAGGGGGAGGCACAGATACGCAGTATTTT

clone_size: -
v_call: TRBV20-1
j_call: TRBJ1-6
d_call: TRBD1
cdr3_aa: CSARRPGQANSPLHF
cdr3_nt: TGCAGTGCCCGAAGGCCGGGACAGGCGAATTCACCCCTCCACTTT

clone_size: many
v_call: TRBV28
j_call: TRBJ2-5
d_call: TRBD2
cdr3_aa: CASSGGEETQYF
cdr3_nt: TGTGCCAGTAGCGGGGGGGAAGAGACCCAGTACTTC

clone_size: -
v_call: TRBV28
j_call: TRBJ2-5
d_call: TRBD2
cdr3_aa: CASSPAGTSPSGETQYF
cdr3_nt: TGTGCCAGCAGCCCCGCCGGGACTAGTCCTTCCGGAGAGACCCAGTACTTC

clone_size: few
v_call: TRBV19
j_call: TRBJ1-5
d_call: -
cdr3_aa: CASKGALDQPQHF
cdr3_nt: TGTGCCAGTAAAGGAGCTTTGGATCAGCCCCAGCATTTT

clone_size: many
v_call: TRBV5-1
j_call: TRBJ2-3
d_call: TRBD1
cdr3_aa: CASSLSGQGGDTQYF
cdr3_nt: TGCGCCAGCAGCTTATCAGGACAGGGAGGAGATACGCAGTATTTT

clone_size: -
v_call: TRBV9
j_call: TRBJ1-6
d_call: -
cdr3_aa: CASRGVGNSPLHF
cdr3_nt: TGTGCCAGCAGGGGGGTAGGGAATTCACCCCTCCACTTT

clone_size: few
v_call: TRBV6-1
j_call: TRBJ2-5
d_call: -
cdr3_aa: CASKRGVAETQYF
cdr3_nt: TGTGCCAGCAAACGGGGTGTTGCAGAGACCCAGTACTTC

clone_size: once
v_call: TRBV15
j_call: TRBJ1-1
d_call: -
cdr3_aa: CATGVRDALNTEAFF
cdr3_nt: TGTGCCACCGGGGTACGGGACGCATTGAACACTGAAGCTTTCTTT

clone_size: -
v_call: TRBV5-1
j_call: TRBJ2-5
d_call: TRBD2
cdr3_aa: CASSLGAGALQETQYF
cdr3_nt: TGCGCCAGCAGCTTGGGAGCGGGGGCCCTCCAAGAGACCCAGTACTTC

clone_size: few
v_call: TRBV2
j_call: TRBJ2-5
d_call: TRBD2
cdr3_aa: CASSEKRGHQETQYF
cdr3_nt: TGTGCCAGCAGTGAAAAGCGGGGGCACCAAGAGACCCAGTACTTC

clone_size: many
v_call: TRBV7-9
j_call: TRBJ2-3
d_call: -
cdr3_aa: CASSLTLSTDTQYF
cdr3_nt: TGTGCCAGCAGTCTCACACTTAGCACAGATACGCAGTATTTT

clone_size: -
v_call: TRBV20-1
j_call: TRBJ1-1
d_call: TRBD1
cdr3_aa: CSAPRTGGTEAFF
cdr3_nt: TGCAGTGCCCCCCGGACAGGGGGAACTGAAGCTTTCTTT

clone_size: few
v_call: TRBV6-6
j_call: TRBJ2-5
d_call: -
cdr3_aa: CASSSVKETQYF
cdr3_nt: TGTGCCAGCAGTTCTGTGAAAGAGACCCAGTACTTC

clone_size: -
v_call: TRBV10-3
j_call: TRBJ2-5
d_call: -
cdr3_aa: CATARGTGQETQYF
cdr3_nt: TGTGCCACCGCCAGGGGCACGGGCCAAGAGACCCAGTACTTC

clone_size: few
v_call: TRBV28
j_call: TRBJ2-3
d_call: TRBD2
cdr3_aa: CAGPSGTSDPTDTQYF
cdr3_nt: TGTGCCGGCCCTTCCGGGACTAGCGACCCCACAGATACGCAGTATTTT

clone_size: -
v_call: TRBV20-1
j_call: TRBJ2-7
d_call: -
cdr3_aa: CSAPRGSAREQYF
cdr3_nt: TGCAGTGCCCCGAGAGGGTCCGCGCGCGAGCAGTACTTC

clone_size: -
v_call: TRBV7-2
j_call: TRBJ2-7
d_call: -
cdr3_aa: CASSQRSSLSYEQYF
cdr3_nt: TGTGCCAGCAGCCAAAGATCGTCCCTCTCCTACGAGCAGTACTTC

clone_size: few
v_call: TRBV4-3
j_call: TRBJ1-2
d_call: -
cdr3_aa: CASSQDGRGGSGYTF
cdr3_nt: TGCGCCAGCAGCCAAGATGGGAGAGGAGGTAGTGGCTACACCTTC

clone_size: many
v_call: TRBV5-5
j_call: TRBJ2-4
d_call: TRBD2
cdr3_aa: CASSPLAGGKNIQYF
cdr3_nt: TGTGCCAGCAGCCCACTAGCGGGGGGTAAAAACATTCAGTACTTC

clone_size: once
v_call: TRBV12-3/TRBV12-4
j_call: TRBJ2-1
d_call: TRBD2
cdr3_aa: CASSTLAGGPNEQCF
cdr3_nt: TGTGCCAGCAGTACACTAGCGGGGGGGCCAAATGAGCAGTGCTTC

clone_size: -
v_call: TRBV27
j_call: TRBJ2-5
d_call: -
cdr3_aa: CATHTAKGVGEETQYF
cdr3_nt: TGTGCCACCCACACCGCGAAGGGAGTGGGGGAAGAGACCCAGTACTTC

clone_size: -
v_call: TRBV5-1
j_call: TRBJ2-4
d_call: TRBD2
cdr3_aa: CASSPPSGNIQYF
cdr3_nt: TGCGCCAGCAGTCCCCCTAGCGGGAACATTCAGTACTTC

clone_size: many
v_call: TRBV5-1
j_call: TRBJ2-4
d_call: -
cdr3_aa: CASSLASGEAKNIQYF
cdr3_nt: TGCGCCAGCAGCTTGGCGTCAGGGGAGGCCAAAAACATTCAGTACTTC

clone_size: -
v_call: TRBV6-5
j_call: TRBJ1-5
d_call: -
cdr3_aa: CASARTGLQPQHF
cdr3_nt: TGTGCCAGCGCCAGAACAGGGCTTCAGCCCCAGCATTTT

clone_size: -
v_call: TRBV6-9
j_call: TRBJ2-3
d_call: -
cdr3_aa: CASSYRGGRDTQYF
cdr3_nt: TGTGCCAGCAGTTATAGGGGGGGAAGAGATACGCAGTATTTT

clone_size: many
v_call: TRBV7-2
j_call: TRBJ2-4
d_call: TRBD2
cdr3_aa: CASSITSAVAKNIQYF
cdr3_nt: TGTGCCAGCAGCATAACTAGCGCGGTAGCCAAAAACATTCAGTACTTC

clone_size: -
v_call: TRBV9
j_call: TRBJ2-1
d_call: -
cdr3_aa: CASSLTGSYYNEQFF
cdr3_nt: TGTGCCAGCAGCTTAACAGGGTCCTACTACAATGAGCAGTTCTTC

clone_size: many
v_call: TRBV6-6
j_call: TRBJ2-6
d_call: -
cdr3_aa: CASQGTGANVLTF
cdr3_nt: TGTGCCAGCCAGGGAACTGGGGCCAACGTCCTGACTTTC

clone_size: many
v_call: TRBV5-1
j_call: TRBJ1-2
d_call: TRBD1
cdr3_aa: CASSSGQGFYGYTF
cdr3_nt: TGTGCCAGCAGCTCGGGACAGGGGTTCTATGGCTACACCTTC

clone_size: -
v_call: TRBV6-1
j_call: TRBJ1-1
d_call: -
cdr3_aa: CASPAGAYTEAFF
cdr3_nt: TGTGCCAGCCCCGCCGGGGCCTACACTGAAGCTTTCTTT

clone_size: -
v_call: TRBV12-5
j_call: TRBJ1-1
d_call: TRBD1
cdr3_aa: CASGQGPQNTEAFF
cdr3_nt: TGTGCTAGTGGACAGGGGCCCCAGAACACTGAAGCTTTCTTT

clone_size: once
v_call: TRBV14
j_call: TRBJ2-1
d_call: -
cdr3_aa: CASSPQAGLESYEQFF
cdr3_nt: TGTGCCAGCAGCCCCCAGGCCGGGTTGGAGTCCTACGAGCAGTTCTTC

clone_size: many
v_call: TRBV3-1
j_call: TRBJ2-1
d_call: -
cdr3_aa: CASSQGDEQFF
cdr3_nt: TGTGCCAGCAGCCAGGGGGATGAGCAGTTCTTC

clone_size: few
v_call: TRBV3-1
j_call: TRBJ2-1
d_call: TRBD2
cdr3_aa: CASSLPGTIFNEQFF
cdr3_nt: TGTGCCAGCAGCCTCCCCGGGACTATCTTCAATGAGCAGTTCTTC

clone_size: many
v_call: TRBV6-1
j_call: TRBJ2-6
d_call: TRBD1
cdr3_aa: CASTRGFNQGARGANVLTF
cdr3_nt: TGTGCCAGCACCAGGGGGTTCAACCAGGGGGCTCGTGGGGCCAACGTCCTGACTTTC

clone_size: few
v_call: TRBV3-1
j_call: TRBJ2-5
d_call: TRBD1
cdr3_aa: CASSQRTGRQETQYF
cdr3_nt: TGTGCCAGCAGCCAAAGGACAGGTCGGCAAGAGACCCAGTACTTC

clone_size: -
v_call: TRBV28
j_call: TRBJ2-2
d_call: -
cdr3_aa: CASSLWRGTAGELFF
cdr3_nt: TGTGCCAGCAGTTTATGGAGGGGGACGGCCGGGGAGCTGTTTTTT

clone_size: -
v_call: TRBV30
j_call: TRBJ2-5
d_call: -
cdr3_aa: CAWSVLGLETQYF
cdr3_nt: TGTGCCTGGAGTGTTTTAGGGCTGGAGACCCAGTACTTC

clone_size: many
v_call: TRBV7-9
j_call: TRBJ2-5
d_call: -
cdr3_aa: CASSLRDPSGQETQYF
cdr3_nt: TGTGCCAGCAGCTTACGGGACCCGTCCGGCCAAGAGACCCAGTACTTC

clone_size: -
v_call: TRBV6-1
j_call: TRBJ2-6
d_call: -
cdr3_aa: CASSEDGWRGANVLTF
cdr3_nt: TGTGCCAGCAGTGAGGACGGGTGGCGTGGGGCCAACGTCCTGACTTTC

clone_size: -
v_call: TRBV20-1
j_call: TRBJ1-5
d_call: -
cdr3_aa: CSARGGGLGQPQHF
cdr3_nt: TGCAGTGCTAGAGGGGGGGGGCTTGGTCAGCCCCAGCATTTT

clone_size: few
v_call: TRBV9
j_call: TRBJ2-2
d_call: TRBD2
cdr3_aa: CASSSGTSGGSGELFF
cdr3_nt: TGTGCCAGCAGCTCCGGCACTAGCGGGGGATCCGGGGAGCTGTTTTTT

clone_size: many
v_call: TRBV29-1
j_call: TRBJ2-7
d_call: TRBD2
cdr3_aa: CSVEEGRREGYEQYF
cdr3_nt: TGCAGCGTTGAAGAGGGGAGACGGGAGGGGTACGAGCAGTACTTC

clone_size: -
v_call: TRBV20-1
j_call: TRBJ1-3
d_call: TRBD1
cdr3_aa: CSACPRTGVIGNTIYF
cdr3_nt: TGCAGTGCTTGCCCACGGACAGGGGTAATTGGAAACACCATATATTTT

clone_size: -
v_call: TRBV5-1
j_call: TRBJ2-6
d_call: -
cdr3_aa: CASSLVESGANVLTF
cdr3_nt: TGCGCCAGCAGCTTGGTTGAGTCTGGGGCCAACGTCCTGACTTTC

clone_size: many
v_call: TRBV20-1
j_call: TRBJ2-7
d_call: -
cdr3_aa: CSARADARSSYEQYF
cdr3_nt: TGCAGTGCTAGAGCTGACGCCCGTAGCTCCTACGAGCAGTACTTC

clone_size: many
v_call: TRBV7-2
j_call: TRBJ2-7
d_call: -
cdr3_aa: CASSSAASAYEQYF
cdr3_nt: TGTGCCAGCAGCTCAGCCGCCAGCGCTTACGAGCAGTACTTC

clone_size: -
v_call: TRBV27
j_call: TRBJ1-1
d_call: -
cdr3_aa: CASSAGLWNTEAFF
cdr3_nt: TGTGCCAGCAGTGCGGGACTGTGGAACACTGAAGCTTTCTTT

clone_size: few
v_call: TRBV5-1
j_call: TRBJ1-2
d_call: -
cdr3_aa: CASSPNVGGTAGYGYTF
cdr3_nt: TGCGCCAGCAGCCCCAACGTGGGGGGGACGGCGGGCTATGGCTACACCTTC

clone_size: -
v_call: TRBV3-1
j_call: TRBJ1-2
d_call: TRBD1
cdr3_aa: CASSSGTDSYGYTF
cdr3_nt: TGTGCCAGCAGCAGCGGGACAGATAGCTATGGCTACACCTTC

clone_size: -
v_call: TRBV20-1
j_call: TRBJ2-7
d_call: TRBD1
cdr3_aa: CSAFGQGAFRGNYEQYF
cdr3_nt: TGCAGTGCCTTCGGACAGGGGGCGTTCAGGGGGAACTACGAGCAGTACTTC

clone_size: few
v_call: TRBV18
j_call: TRBJ2-1
d_call: TRBD2
cdr3_aa: CASSERLAGLGDEQFF
cdr3_nt: TGTGCCAGCTCAGAACGACTAGCGGGATTGGGGGATGAGCAGTTCTTC

clone_size: many
v_call: TRBV20-1
j_call: TRBJ2-5
d_call: -
cdr3_aa: CSARDLKGLQETQYF
cdr3_nt: TGCAGTGCTAGAGATTTGAAGGGGTTACAAGAGACCCAGTACTTC